This T cell receptor (beta chain) was profiled in a study of T cells after yellow fever vaccination. Overall study context: Fractions low in cell number were prepared with SMART-Seq v4 Ultra Low Input.

Study-wide results and caveats: Overlap between CD4 and CD8 compartments was detected for a small share of clonotypes. Post-booster samples contained most primary-vaccination clones (about 96% CD4, almost 90% CD8).

A 5'RACE template-switching step, the method used to make TCR cDNA, added a universal primer site and UMIs. One entry per CDR3 protein, called by TCRdb with MiXCR from the 5' RACE reads. The repertoire consists of 250,000 to 350,000 distinct CDR3 sequences, with around 7.3% occurring once and the leading ten covering 15% to 20%. Germline V CDR1 and CDR2: KGHDR, SFDVKD. The CDR3 is 14 residues long. The V gene end was trimmed by 0 bases and the J gene end by 7 bases; junction bases not matched to a gene: 2. This clonotype was recorded a few times. Its antigen is unidentified. This sample comprised PBMCs, obtained around 45 days after the first yellow fever vaccination. The chain carries TRBV24-1 and TRBJ2-1; TRBD1 matches 7 bases. The TCR was taken from a man aged 18 to 35 who received the YFV17D yellow fever vaccine. This CDR3 is CATSDLYRGNEQFF. The CDR3 nucleotides are TGTGCCACCAGTGATTTGTACAGGGGAAATGAGCAGTTCTTC.